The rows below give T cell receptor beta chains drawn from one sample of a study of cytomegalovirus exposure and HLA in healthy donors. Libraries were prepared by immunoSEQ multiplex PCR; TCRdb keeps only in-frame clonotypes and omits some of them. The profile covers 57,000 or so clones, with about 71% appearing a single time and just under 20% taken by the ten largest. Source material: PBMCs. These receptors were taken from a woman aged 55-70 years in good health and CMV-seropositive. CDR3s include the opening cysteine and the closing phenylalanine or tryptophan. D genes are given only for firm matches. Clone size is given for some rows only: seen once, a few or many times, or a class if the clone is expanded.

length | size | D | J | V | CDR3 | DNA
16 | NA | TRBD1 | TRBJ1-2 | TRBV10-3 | CAIRNTLTGGYYGYTF | TGTGCCATCAGGAACACTTTGACAGGGGGCTACTATGGCTACACCTTC
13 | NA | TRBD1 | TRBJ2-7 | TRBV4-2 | CASSLLTGGEQYF | TGTGCCAGCAGCCTTCTGACAGGGGGCGAGCAGTACTTC
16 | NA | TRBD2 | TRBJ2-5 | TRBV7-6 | CASSLAGAGGHETQYF | TGTGCCAGCAGCTTAGCGGGAGCGGGGGGGCACGAGACCCAGTACTTC
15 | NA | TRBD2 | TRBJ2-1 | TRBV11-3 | CASARAGASYNEQFF | TGTGCCAGCGCGCGAGCGGGGGCCTCCTACAATGAGCAGTTCTTC
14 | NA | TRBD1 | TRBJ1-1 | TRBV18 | CASRGTGGNTEAFF | TGTGCCAGCCGTGGGACAGGGGGGAACACTGAAGCTTTCTTT
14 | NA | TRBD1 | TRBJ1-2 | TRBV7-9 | CASSETGGAYGYTF | TGTGCCAGCAGCGAGACAGGGGGCGCCTATGGCTACACCTTC
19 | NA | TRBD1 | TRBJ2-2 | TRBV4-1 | CASSLPGQGFSPNTGELFF | TGCGCCAGCAGTCTCCCGGGACAGGGATTTTCACCGAACACCGGGGAGCTGTTTTTT
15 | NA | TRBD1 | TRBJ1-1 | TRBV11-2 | CASSPMTGTYTEAFF | TGTGCCAGCAGCCCAATGACAGGGACGTACACTGAAGCTTTCTTT
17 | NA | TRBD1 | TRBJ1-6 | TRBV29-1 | CSVEHTEGTGGYSPLHF | TGCAGCGTTGAACATACTGAGGGCACAGGGGGTTATTCACCCCTCCACTTT
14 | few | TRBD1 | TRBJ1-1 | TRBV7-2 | CASSPDRGRTEAFF | TGTGCCAGCAGTCCCGACAGGGGGCGGACTGAAGCTTTCTTT
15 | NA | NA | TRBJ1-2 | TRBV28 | CASSADRGSGYGYTF | TGTGCCAGCAGTGCCGATCGAGGGTCCGGCTATGGCTACACCTTC
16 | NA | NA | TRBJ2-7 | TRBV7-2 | CASSLSVRQVSYEQYF | TGTGCCAGCAGCTTATCTGTGAGACAGGTCTCCTACGAGCAGTACTTC
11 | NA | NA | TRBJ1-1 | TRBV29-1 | CSGLDSTEAFF | TGCAGCGGATTGGACAGCACTGAAGCTTTCTTT
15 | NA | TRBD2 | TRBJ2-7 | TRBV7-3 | CASSLSLAAGYEQYF | TGTGCCAGCAGCTTATCTCTAGCGGCGGGGTACGAGCAGTACTTC
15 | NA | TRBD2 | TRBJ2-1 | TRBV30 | CAWSAEGLAGVEQFF | TGTGCCTGGAGTGCCGAGGGGCTAGCGGGGGTTGAGCAGTTCTTC
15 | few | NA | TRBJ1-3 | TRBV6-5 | CASTLDGGSGNTIYF | TGTGCCAGCACTTTGGACGGAGGCTCTGGAAACACCATATATTTT
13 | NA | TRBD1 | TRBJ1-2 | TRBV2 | CASSGQGHYGYTF | TGTGCCAGCTCTGGACAGGGGCACTATGGCTACACCTTC
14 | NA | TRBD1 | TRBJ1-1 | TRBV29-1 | CSVSQGGPNTEAFF | TGCAGCGTTTCACAGGGGGGACCGAACACTGAAGCTTTCTTT
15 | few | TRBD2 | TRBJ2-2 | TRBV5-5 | CASKTERGGTGELFF | TGTGCCAGCAAAACTGAACGGGGGGGCACCGGGGAGCTGTTTTTT
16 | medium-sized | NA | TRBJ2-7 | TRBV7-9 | CSSSLEFGGAPYEQYF | TGTTCCAGCAGCTTAGAGTTTGGGGGGGCCCCCTACGAGCAGTACTTC
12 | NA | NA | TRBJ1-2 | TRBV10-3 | CAIKDSVLGYTF | TGTGCCATCAAAGACAGCGTCCTTGGCTACACCTTC
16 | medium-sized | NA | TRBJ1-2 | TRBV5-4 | CASSLVLAGDNGGYTF | TGTGCCAGCAGCTTGGTTCTCGCAGGGGATAATGGTGGCTACACCTTC
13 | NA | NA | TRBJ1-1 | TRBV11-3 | CASSLDREREAFF | TGTGCCAGCAGCTTAGATAGGGAGCGCGAGGCTTTCTTT
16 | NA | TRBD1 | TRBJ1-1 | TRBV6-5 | CASSYPRTGGVTEAFF | TGTGCCAGCAGTTACCCCCGGACAGGGGGCGTCACTGAAGCTTTCTTT
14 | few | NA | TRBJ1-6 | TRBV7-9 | CASTRGGVDSPLHF | TGTGCCAGCACACGAGGCGGGGTCGATTCACCCCTCCACTTT
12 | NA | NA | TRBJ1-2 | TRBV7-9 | CASSLAPQGYTF | TGTGCCAGCAGCTTAGCTCCCCAGGGCTACACCTTC
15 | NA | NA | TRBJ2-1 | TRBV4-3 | CASSHSPGSYNEQFF | TGCGCCAGCAGCCACTCTCCCGGCTCCTACAATGAGCAGTTCTTC
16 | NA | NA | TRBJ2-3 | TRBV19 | CASKVTGPSWDSTQYF | TGTGCCAGTAAGGTTACAGGGCCCTCGTGGGATTCGACGCAGTATTTT
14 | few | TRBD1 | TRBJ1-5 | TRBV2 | CASSDQQGSQPQHF | TGTGCCAGCAGTGATCAACAGGGGAGCCAGCCCCAGCATTTT
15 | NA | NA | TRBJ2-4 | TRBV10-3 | CAISPTARGENIQYF | TGTGCCATCAGCCCCACAGCCAGGGGTGAAAACATTCAGTACTTC
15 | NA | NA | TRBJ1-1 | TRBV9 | CASSPPGGWNTEAFF | TGTGCCAGCAGCCCACCGGGGGGCTGGAACACTGAAGCTTTCTTT
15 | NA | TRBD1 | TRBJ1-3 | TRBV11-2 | CASSLGTGDGNTIYF | TGTGCCAGCAGCTTAGGGACAGGTGATGGAAACACCATATATTTT
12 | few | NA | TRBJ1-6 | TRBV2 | CASSVGDSPLHF | TGTGCCAGCAGTGTAGGGGATTCACCCCTCCACTTT
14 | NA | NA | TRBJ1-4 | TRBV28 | CASTPGGGWQKLFF | TGTGCCAGCACCCCTGGGGGGGGATGGCAAAAACTGTTTTTT
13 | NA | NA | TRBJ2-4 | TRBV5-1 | CASSLAGENIQYF | TGCGCCAGCAGCTTGGCAGGGGAAAACATTCAGTACTTC
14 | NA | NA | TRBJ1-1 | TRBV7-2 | CASSSFFGGTEAFF | TGTGCCAGCAGCTCGTTTTTTGGGGGGACTGAAGCTTTCTTT
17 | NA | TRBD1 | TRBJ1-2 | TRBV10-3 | CAISESAGTGLFYGYTF | TGTGCCATCAGTGAGTCAGCCGGGACAGGGTTATTCTATGGCTACACCTTC
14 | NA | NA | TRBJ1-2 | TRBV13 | CASSLGRGAHGYTF | TGTGCCAGCAGCTTAGGCAGGGGAGCGCATGGCTACACCTTC
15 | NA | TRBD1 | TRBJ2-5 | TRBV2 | CASNLWGDRGETQYF | TGTGCCAGCAACCTCTGGGGGGACAGGGGCGAGACCCAGTACTTC
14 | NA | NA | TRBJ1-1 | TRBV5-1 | CASSPGLMNTEAFF | TGCGCCAGCAGCCCAGGACTGATGAACACTGAAGCTTTCTTT
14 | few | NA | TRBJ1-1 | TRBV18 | CASSPDAGNTEAFF | TGTGCCAGCTCACCAGACGCAGGGAACACTGAAGCTTTCTTT
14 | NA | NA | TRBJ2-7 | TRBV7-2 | CASSLQTVSYEQYF | TGTGCCAGCAGCTTACAGACAGTCTCCTACGAGCAGTACTTC
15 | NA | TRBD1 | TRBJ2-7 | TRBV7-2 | CASSWTGGISYEQYF | TGTGCCAGCAGCTGGACAGGGGGCATCTCCTACGAGCAGTACTTC
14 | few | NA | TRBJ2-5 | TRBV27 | CASSYADRRQTQYF | TGTGCCAGCAGTTACGCCGACAGGCGACAGACCCAGTACTTC
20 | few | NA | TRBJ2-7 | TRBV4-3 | CASSQTRDIRSQPTSYEQYF | TGCGCCAGCAGCCAAACCCGGGACATACGCTCCCAACCTACGTCCTACGAGCAGTACTTC
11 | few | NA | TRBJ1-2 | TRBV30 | CAWSYRYGYTF | TGTGCCTGGAGCTACCGCTATGGCTACACCTTC
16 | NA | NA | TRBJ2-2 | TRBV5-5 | CASSPLGGQGTGELFF | TGTGCCAGCAGCCCCCTGGGAGGGCAGGGGACCGGGGAGCTGTTTTTT
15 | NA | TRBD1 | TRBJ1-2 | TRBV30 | CAWSVLRGRIKGYTF | TGTGCCTGGAGTGTATTAAGGGGGCGCATAAAAGGCTACACCTTC
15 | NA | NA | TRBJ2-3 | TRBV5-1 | CASSARGASTDTQYF | TGCGCCAGCAGCGCCAGGGGGGCGAGCACAGATACGCAGTATTTT
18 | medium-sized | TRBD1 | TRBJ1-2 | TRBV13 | CASSRTGTGEEANYGYTF | TGTGCCAGCAGCCGGACCGGGACAGGGGAGGAGGCTAACTATGGCTACACCTTC
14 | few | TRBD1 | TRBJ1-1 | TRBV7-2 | CASSQATGTGEAFF | TGTGCCAGCAGCCAGGCAACCGGGACAGGCGAAGCTTTCTTT
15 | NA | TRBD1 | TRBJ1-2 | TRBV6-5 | CASSPQDRIKGGYTF | TGTGCCAGCAGTCCCCAGGACAGGATCAAGGGAGGCTACACCTTC
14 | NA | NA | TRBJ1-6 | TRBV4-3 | CASSQDRVNSPLHF | TGCGCCAGCAGCCAAGACAGGGTTAATTCACCCCTCCACTTT
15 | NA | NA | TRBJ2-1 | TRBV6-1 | CASSDLHQNRAEQFF | TGTGCCAGCAGTGACCTCCACCAAAACAGGGCGGAGCAGTTCTTC
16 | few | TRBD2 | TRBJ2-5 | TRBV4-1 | CASSQGSGGYQETQYF | TGCGCCAGCAGCCAAGGTAGCGGGGGGTACCAAGAGACCCAGTACTTC
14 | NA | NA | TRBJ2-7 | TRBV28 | CASSSRVPPYEQYF | TGTGCCAGCAGTTCGAGGGTCCCCCCTTACGAGCAGTACTTC
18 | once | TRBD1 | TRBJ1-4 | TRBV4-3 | CASSARPTSAGTGMKLFF | TGCGCCAGCAGCGCACGCCCCACATCCGCCGGGACAGGGATGAAACTGTTTTTT
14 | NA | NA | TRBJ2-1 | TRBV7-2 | CASSLAAGYNEQFF | TGTGCCAGCAGCTTAGCGGCGGGATACAATGAGCAGTTCTTC
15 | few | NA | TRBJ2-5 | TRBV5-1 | CASSNFPGSGETQYF | TGCGCCAGCAGCAACTTCCCGGGATCAGGAGAGACCCAGTACTTC
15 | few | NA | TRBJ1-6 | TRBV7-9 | CASSLAFPGNSPLHF | TGTGCCAGCAGCTTAGCTTTTCCCGGGAATTCACCCCTCCACTTT